This is a list of T cell receptor beta chains from one sample in a study of blood T cell repertoires in COVID-19. Produced via immunoSEQ multiplex PCR; TCRdb's table is partial and in-frame only. This sample has about 170,000 clones, with roughly 84% found just once. Material: peripheral blood. The receptors stem from an older man with active or convalescent COVID-19. The CDR3 runs from the conserved cysteine through the conserved F or W. A D gene is named only where the DNA matches it firmly. Size is omitted from some rows. Given values are once, few, many or a class for expanded clones.

>TRBJ2-3|.|TRBD2|14|TRBV6-2/TRBV6-3
TGTGCCAGCAGTACCCGGGACGGGAGGGATACGCAGTATTTT
CASSTRDGRDTQYF
>TRBJ2-7|once|TRBD2|14|TRBV28
TGTGCCAGCACCAATAGCGGGCCGCACTACGAGCAGTACTTC
CASTNSGPHYEQYF
>TRBJ2-3|once|TRBD2|14|TRBV15
TGTGCCACCAGCCTAGCGGGATACACAGATACGCAGTATTTT
CATSLAGYTDTQYF
>TRBJ2-1|.|.|18|TRBV5-1
TGCGCCAGCAGCTTGTCCTCCTCTTGGGAGGCCGAAGGAGGTGAGCAGTTCTTC
CASSLSSSWEAEGGEQFF
>TRBJ2-5|.|TRBD1|15|TRBV24-1
TGTGCCACCAGCCAGACAGGGATGGGCCAAGAGACCCAGTACTTC
CATSQTGMGQETQYF
>TRBJ1-2|.|TRBD1|14|TRBV27
TGTGCCAGCAGAAGACAGGGTCGAGACTATGGCTACACCTTC
CASRRQGRDYGYTF
>TRBJ2-3|once|.|12|TRBV29-1
TGCAGCGTTCGAGGCCTCACAGATACGCAGTATTTT
CSVRGLTDTQYF
>TRBJ2-3|.|TRBD2|18|TRBV4-1
TGCGCCAGCAGCCAAGGGATCAACCTAGCGGGGATCACAGATACGCAGTATTTT
CASSQGINLAGITDTQYF
>TRBJ2-1|.|TRBD2|13|TRBV29-1
TGCAGCGTTGAAGCGGGAGGGGTCTATGAGCAGTTCTTC
CSVEAGGVYEQFF
>TRBJ1-5|.|.|12|TRBV10-3
TGTGCCATCGGAGACAGCAATCAGCCCCAGCATTTT
CAIGDSNQPQHF
>TRBJ2-5|.|.|13|TRBV4-3
TGCGCCAGCAGCCGGAGGGTCCAAGAGACCCAGTACTTC
CASSRRVQETQYF
>TRBJ1-4|.|.|14|TRBV4-3
TGCGCCAGCAGCCTACATGCAACTAATGAAAAACTGTTTTTT
CASSLHATNEKLFF